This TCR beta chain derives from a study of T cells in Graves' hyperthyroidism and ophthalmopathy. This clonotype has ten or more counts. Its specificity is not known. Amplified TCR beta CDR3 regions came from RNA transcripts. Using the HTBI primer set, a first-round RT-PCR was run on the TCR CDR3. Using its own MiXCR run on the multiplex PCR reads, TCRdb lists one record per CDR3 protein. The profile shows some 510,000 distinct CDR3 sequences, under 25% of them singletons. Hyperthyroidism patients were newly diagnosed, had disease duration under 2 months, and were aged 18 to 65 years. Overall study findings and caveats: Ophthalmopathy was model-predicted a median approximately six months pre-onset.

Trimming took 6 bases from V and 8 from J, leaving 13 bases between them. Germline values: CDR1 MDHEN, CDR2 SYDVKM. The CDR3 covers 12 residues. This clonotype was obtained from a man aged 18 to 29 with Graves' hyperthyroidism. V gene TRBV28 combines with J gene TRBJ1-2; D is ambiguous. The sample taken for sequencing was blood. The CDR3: CASRGGVGGYTF. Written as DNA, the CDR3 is TGTGCCAGCAGGGGTGGGGTAGGGGGCTACACCTTC.